Shown below are 24 T cell receptor beta chains from a single sample sequenced in a study of molecular identifiers for immune sequencing clone quantification. TCRdb re-called the PCR reads through MiXCR, storing one row per CDR3 protein. The table shows more than 10,000 distinct CDR3 sequences, with about 20% occurring only once. The sequenced sample consisted of naive CD8+ T cells from blood, with Jurkat cell RNA spiked in. This sample's subset: FACS-sorted CD8+CD4-CCR7+CD45RA+ naive T cells. The receptors derive from a human donor in good health. Some libraries in this study had Jurkat cell RNA spiked in.

This clonotype turned up a few times. The chain couples TRBV7-9 to TRBJ2-2; D may be TRBD1 (5 bases). CDR1 and CDR2 (germline): SEHNR, FQNEAQ (reference sequence). V was clipped by 3 bases and J by 3 bases, with 20 bases between them. CDR3 length: 18 residues. The CDR3 is CASSFRVSLVGDTGELFF. CDR3 bases: TGTGCCAGCAGCTTCCGGGTGTCCTTAGTAGGGGACACCGGGGAGCTGTTTTTT.

The chain recombines TRBV6-1 with TRBJ2-1; the D gene is possibly TRBD2 (6 bases). Germline CDR1 and CDR2: MNHNS and SASEGT. Trimming left V 2 bases short and J 3 bases short, with 11 bases between. The CDR3 has 15 residues. The CDR3 sequence is CASSELAGSYNEQFF. For the CDR3, the DNA is TGTGCCAGCAGTGAACTGGCGGGAAGCTACAATGAGCAGTTCTTC.

The table lists this clonotype with many counts. The chain recombines TRBV20-1 with TRBJ1-2; D ambiguous. Per germline, CDR1 DFQATT and CDR2 SNEGSKA (reference sequence). V dropped 3 bases and J dropped 5 bases, with 7 bases sitting between them. This CDR3 region has 11 residues. CDR3 sequence reads: CSASSPYGYTF. Written as DNA, the CDR3 is TGCAGTGCTAGTTCGCCATATGGCTACACCTTC.

About this clonotype itself: Being one base from a much bigger clone, this may be a read error. This chain uses TRBV2 with TRBJ1-3; D gene unclear. CDR3 length: 12 amino acids. Germline V lookup: CDR1 SNHLY, CDR2 FYNNEI. The CDR3 coding sequence is TGTGCCAGCAGGCCCGGGCAAAACGCCATATATTTT. Translated: CASRPGQNAIYF.

CDR3 nucleotides: TGCGCCAGCAGCTCACAGATGAACACTGAAGCTTTCTTT. The encoded protein is CASSSQMNTEAFF. The rearrangement joins TRBV4-1 to TRBJ1-1, with D unclear. V lost 5 bases to trimming and J lost 0 bases, with 7 bases between them. Germline CDR1 and CDR2: MGHRA and YSYEKL. This CDR3 spans 13 amino acids.

This clonotype is medium-sized by share. The V gene is TRBV28, the J gene TRBJ2-3; 7 positions agree with TRBD1. CDR1 and CDR2 from the germline V gene are MDHEN and SYDVKM. This CDR3 region has 12 residues. The V and J ends lost 10 bases and 5 bases, in that order; junction bases with no gene match: 6. CDR3 amino acids: CATRGQEDTQYF. Written as DNA, the CDR3 is TGTGCCACGAGGGGGCAGGAAGATACGCAGTATTTT.

Points on this clonotype: A much larger clonotype is one base distant, so this may be a read error. This sequence joins TRBV19 and TRBJ2-2; D unclear. Germline CDR1 reads LNHDA; CDR2 reads SQIVND (reference sequence). This CDR3 contains 13 residues. The CDR3 here is CTSSFPYTGELFF. CDR3 nucleotides: TGTACCAGTAGTTTCCCCTACACCGGGGAGCTGTTTTTT.

V is TRBV4-1 and J is TRBJ2-7, with D possibly matching TRBD2 (6 bases). From germline, CDR1 is MGHRA and CDR2 YSYEKL. This CDR3 has 15 amino acids. V lost 1 base to trimming and J lost 6 bases, with 16 bases between them. CDR3 DNA sequence: TGCGCCAGCAGCCAAGTGGGAGGACAAGCATTCGAGCAGTACTTC. Translating it yields CASSQVGGQAFEQYF.

The table lists this clonotype with many counts. The chain is built from TRBV7-9 and TRBJ2-7; perhaps D is TRBD1 or TRBD2 (5 bases each). V lost 5 bases and J 3 bases, leaving 11 bases between the germline ends. Germline V gene lookup returns CDR1 SEHNR and CDR2 FQNEAQ (reference sequence). CDR3 length: 13 residues. The CDR3 region is CASSPRDGYEQYF. DNA of the CDR3: TGTGCCAGCAGCCCAAGGGACGGCTACGAGCAGTACTTC.

This clonotype came up many times. The chain recombines TRBV24-1 with TRBJ2-2; 8 bases match TRBD1. The CDR3 length is 16 residues. V gave up 0 bases and J gave up 3 bases; unmatched junction bases: 2. Germline loops: CDR1 KGHDR, CDR2 SFDVKD. CDR3: CATSDLPGGDTGELFF. In DNA, the CDR3 is TGTGCCACCAGTGATTTGCCAGGGGGCGACACCGGGGAGCTGTTTTTT.

This clonotype was observed many times. The V and J genes are TRBV14 and TRBJ2-3; D is uncertain. The CDR3 consists of 16 residues. CDR1 SGHDN and CDR2 FVKESK come from the germline V gene. Trimming took 1 base from V and 2 from J, leaving 13 bases between them. The CDR3: CASSQAVLASTDTQYF. CDR3 nucleotide sequence: TGTGCCAGCAGCCAAGCGGTTTTAGCCTCCACAGATACGCAGTATTTT. Using reference TRBV14 and TRBJ2-3 for the parts outside the CDR3, the full variable domain is EAGVTQFPSHSVIEKGQTVTLRCDPISGHDNLYWYRRVMGKEIKFLLHFVKESKQDESGMPNNRFLAERTGGTYSTLKVQPAELEDSGVYFCASSQAVLASTDTQYFGPGTRLTVL.

As for this clonotype: Being one base from a much bigger clone, this may be a read error. The missing conserved phenylalanine or tryptophan at the end of this CDR3 makes a read error likely. The gene calls are TRBV27 and TRBJ2-7, with TRBD1 matching over 9 bases. Germline-derived CDR1 and CDR2 are MNHEY and SMNVEV (reference sequence). This CDR3 has 14 amino acids. V trimming: 5 bases; J trimming: 3 bases; junction bases outside the gene matches: 5. This chain's CDR3 is CASSMTGGGYEQYL. CDR3 nucleotide sequence: TGTGCCAGCAGTATGACAGGGGGAGGCTACGAGCAGTACCTC.

This clonotype was counted a few times. A much larger clone differs from this one at a single base, so this may be a read error. The rearrangement links TRBV11-3 to TRBJ2-7, with D possibly being TRBD2 (6 bases). CDR3 length: 15 amino acids. V was clipped by 3 bases and J by 5 bases, with 17 bases between them. Germline V gene sequence: CDR1 SGHNT, CDR2 YENEEA. CDR3 amino acids: CASSFGSGVSHEQYF. The CDR3 nucleotides are TGTGCCAGCAGCTTCGGTAGCGGTGTGTCCCACGAGCAGTACTTC. The variable domain in full, completed from reference TRBV11-3 and TRBJ2-7, reads EAGVVQSPRYKIIEKKQPVAFWCNPISGHNTLYWYLQNLGQGPELLIRYENEEAVDDSQLPKDRFSAERLKGVDSTLKIQPAELGDSAVYLCASSFGSGVSHEQYFGPGTRLTVT.

The J gene is TRBJ2-3, the V gene TRBV7-3, with TRBD2 matching 12 bases. Germline values: CDR1 SGHTA, CDR2 FQGTGA. J gave up 2 bases and V 4 bases, and 19 bases lay outside the gene matches. The CDR3 length is 21 residues. CDR3 nucleotides: TGTGCCAGCAGCTCAACCCCTATAAGGGCTAGCGGGAGGGCCTACACAGATACGCAGTATTTT. This gives the protein CASSSTPIRASGRAYTDTQYF. Looking up the rest from reference TRBV7-3 and TRBJ2-3 gives the full variable domain: GAGVSQTPSNKVTEKGKYVELRCDPISGHTALYWYRQSLGQGPEFLIYFQGTGAADDSGLPNDRFFAVRPEGSVSTLKIQRTERGDSAVYLCASSSTPIRASGRAYTDTQYFGPGTRLTVL.

By sample fraction, this clonotype is medium-sized. V usage is TRBV24-1 and J usage is TRBJ2-3; the D gene is possibly TRBD2 (6 bases). Trimming shortened V by 3 bases and J by 2 bases, and 14 bases separated the two germline ends. Germline values: CDR1 KGHDR, CDR2 SFDVKD. This CDR3 spans 16 amino acids. DNA for the CDR3: TGTGCCACCAGTGATGAATTGCGGGGAGCCACAGATACGCAGTATTTT. Protein: CATSDELRGATDTQYF.

The chain couples TRBV4-1 to TRBJ2-5; weak D call: TRBD2 (6 bases). CDR3 size: 13 residues. The germline V gene encodes CDR1 MGHRA and CDR2 YSYEKL. V lost 4 bases and J lost 8, with 14 bases in between. CDR3 sequence reads: CASSPAEGLTQYF. CDR3 bases: TGCGCCAGCAGCCCCGCGGAGGGCCTTACCCAGTACTTC.

This clonotype has a count of ten or more. The chain carries TRBV27 and TRBJ1-1; 9 bases map to TRBD1. From germline, CDR1 is MNHEY and CDR2 SMNVEV (reference sequence). Germline trimming cut 5 bases from V and 4 bases from J; bases unmatched to any gene: 5. The CDR3 is 14 amino acids. DNA for the CDR3: TGTGCCAGCAGTCTACAGGGGGCTGGCACTGAAGCTTTCTTT. Translating gives CASSLQGAGTEAFF.

J is TRBJ2-1 and V is TRBV4-1; 7 bases map to TRBD2. The germline gives CDR1 MGHRA, CDR2 YSYEKL. Trimming took 6 bases from V and 5 from J; bases not matched to a gene: 7. The CDR3 loop spans 14 amino acids. Here the CDR3 reads CASSPRREDNEQFF. In DNA form, the CDR3 reads TGCGCCAGCAGTCCTCGCCGGGAGGACAATGAGCAGTTCTTC.

In regard to this clonotype: This may be a read error, as it is one base from a much larger clone. The J gene is TRBJ2-2, the V gene TRBV6-2 or TRBV6-3; no reliable D call. The germline V and J ends were trimmed by 4 bases and 3 bases, with 6 bases remaining between them. This CDR3 spans 13 amino acids. Germline V gene sequence: CDR1 MNHEY, CDR2 SVGEGT. The CDR3 sequence is CASSSADTGELFF. The CDR3 DNA sequence: TGTGCCAGCAGTTCTGCGGACACCGGGGAGCTGTTTTTT.

This clonotype is medium-sized within its sample. The V gene is TRBV30, the J gene TRBJ2-7, with 7 bases lining up with TRBD1. With 5 bases clipped from V and 5 bases from J, the junction kept 12 bases outside the gene matches. Per germline, CDR1 GTSNPN and CDR2 SVGIG (reference sequence). CDR3 length: 14 residues. CDR3 DNA sequence: TGTGCCTGGGGCCCTGGGACAGACGGCCACGAGCAGTACTTC. Translated, it gives CAWGPGTDGHEQYF. Looking up the rest from reference TRBV30 and TRBJ2-7 gives the full variable domain: SQTIHQWPATLVQPVGSPLSLECTVEGTSNPNLYWYRQAAGRGLQLLFYSVGIGQISSEVPQNLSASRPQDRQFILSSKKLLLSDSGFYLCAWGPGTDGHEQYFGPGTRLTVT.

In its sample, this clonotype is medium-sized. The DNA of the CDR3 is TGTGCCAGCAGTTATCTGGGGCAGGAGAATACGCAGTATTTT. Protein product: CASSYLGQENTQYF. The J gene is TRBJ2-3, the V gene TRBV6-2 or TRBV6-3; tentatively, D is TRBD1 (5 bases). Germline CDR1 is MNHEY and CDR2 is SVGEGT. Deletions cut 3 bases from V and 7 bases from J, with 14 bases between. There are 14 residues in the CDR3.

This clonotype counts as medium-sized. The CDR3 spells CASSYGDTTYEQYF. The DNA for the CDR3 is TGTGCCAGCAGTTACGGAGATACGACCTACGAGCAGTACTTC. The gene calls are TRBV6-2 or TRBV6-3 and TRBJ2-7; D not certain. V lost 2 bases and J 2 bases, leaving 10 bases between the germline ends. The CDR3 spans 14 residues. Germline V CDR1 and CDR2: MNHEY, SVGEGT.

The sample holds many counts of this clonotype. The chain recombines TRBV9 with TRBJ2-2; 7 nucleotides align to TRBD1. The V gene end was trimmed by 3 bases and the J gene end by 0 bases; junction bases not matched to a gene: 8. This CDR3 contains 17 residues. Per germline, CDR1 SGDLS and CDR2 YYNGEE. The CDR3 nucleotides are TGTGCCAGCAGCGCTTCTACGACAGGGCCGAACACCGGGGAGCTGTTTTTT. It codes for CASSASTTGPNTGELFF.

This clonotype was recorded many times. The chain employs TRBV29-1 and TRBJ2-7, with D maybe TRBD1 (6 bases). Germline V gives CDR1 SQVTM, CDR2 ANQGSEA. The CDR3 has 13 residues. Trimming stripped 7 bases from V and 0 bases from J, with 13 bases between. The CDR3 reads CSASEGVSYEQYF. The CDR3 bases are TGCAGCGCCAGTGAGGGGGTCTCCTACGAGCAGTACTTC.